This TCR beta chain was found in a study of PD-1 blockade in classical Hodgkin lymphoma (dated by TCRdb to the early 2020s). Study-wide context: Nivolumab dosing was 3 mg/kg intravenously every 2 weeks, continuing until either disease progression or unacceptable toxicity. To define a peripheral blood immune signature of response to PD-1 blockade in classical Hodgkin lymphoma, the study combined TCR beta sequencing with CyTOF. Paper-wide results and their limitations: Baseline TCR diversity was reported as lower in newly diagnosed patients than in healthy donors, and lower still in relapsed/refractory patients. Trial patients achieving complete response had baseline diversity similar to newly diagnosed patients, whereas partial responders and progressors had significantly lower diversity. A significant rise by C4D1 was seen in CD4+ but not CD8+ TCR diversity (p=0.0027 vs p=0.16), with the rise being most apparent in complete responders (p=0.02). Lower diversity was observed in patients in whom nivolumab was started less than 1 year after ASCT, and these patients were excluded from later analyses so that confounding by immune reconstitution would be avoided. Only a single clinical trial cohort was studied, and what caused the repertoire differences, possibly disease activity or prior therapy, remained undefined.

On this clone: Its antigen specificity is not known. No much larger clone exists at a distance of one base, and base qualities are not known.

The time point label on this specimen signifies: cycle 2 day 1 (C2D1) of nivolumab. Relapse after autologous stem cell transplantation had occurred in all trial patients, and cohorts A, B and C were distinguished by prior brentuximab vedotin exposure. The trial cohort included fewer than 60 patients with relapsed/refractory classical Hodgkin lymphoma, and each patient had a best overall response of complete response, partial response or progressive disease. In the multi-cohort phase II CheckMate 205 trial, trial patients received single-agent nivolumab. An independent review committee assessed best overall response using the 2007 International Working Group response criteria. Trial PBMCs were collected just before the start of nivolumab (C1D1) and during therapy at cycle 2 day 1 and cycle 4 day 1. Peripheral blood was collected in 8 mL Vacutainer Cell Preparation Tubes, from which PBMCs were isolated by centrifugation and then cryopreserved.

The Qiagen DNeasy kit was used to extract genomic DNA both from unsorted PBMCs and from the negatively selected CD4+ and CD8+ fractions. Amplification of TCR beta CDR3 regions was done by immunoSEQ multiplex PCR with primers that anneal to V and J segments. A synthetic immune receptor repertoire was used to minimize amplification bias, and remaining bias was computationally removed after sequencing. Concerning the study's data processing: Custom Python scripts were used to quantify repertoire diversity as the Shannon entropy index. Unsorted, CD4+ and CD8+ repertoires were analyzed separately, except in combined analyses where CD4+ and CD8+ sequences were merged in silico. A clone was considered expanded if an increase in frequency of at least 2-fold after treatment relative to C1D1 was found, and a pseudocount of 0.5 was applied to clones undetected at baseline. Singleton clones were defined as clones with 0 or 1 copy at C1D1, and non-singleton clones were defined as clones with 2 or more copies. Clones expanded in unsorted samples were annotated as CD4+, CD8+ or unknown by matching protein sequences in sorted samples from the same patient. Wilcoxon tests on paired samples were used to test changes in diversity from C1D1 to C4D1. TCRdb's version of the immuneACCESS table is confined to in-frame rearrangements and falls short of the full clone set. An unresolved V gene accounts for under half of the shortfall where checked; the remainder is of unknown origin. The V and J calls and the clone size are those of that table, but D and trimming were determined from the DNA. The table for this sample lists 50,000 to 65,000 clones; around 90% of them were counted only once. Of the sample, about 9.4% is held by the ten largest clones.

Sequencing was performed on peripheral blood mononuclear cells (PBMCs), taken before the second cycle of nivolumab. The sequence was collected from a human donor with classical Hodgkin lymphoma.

The CDR3 reads as follows: CASSPRTANTEAFF. The bases are TGTGCCAGCAGCCCTCGGACAGCGAACACTGAAGCTTTCTTT. The chain is assembled from TRBV7-8 and TRBJ1-1; the D gene is perhaps TRBD1, from 6 matching bases. The CDR3 starts with the cysteine, ends with the phenylalanine, and has 14 residues. The entry retains the CDR3 DNA only, 42 bases that are in frame from base 1. The V end loses 5 bases and the J end loses 1 base, and a stretch of 11 bases separates them. Reading the germline V gene gives CDR1 SGHVS and CDR2 FQNEAQ. The full variable domain, with segments outside the CDR3 supplied by the reference TRBV7-8 and TRBJ1-1 proteins, appears as GAGVSQSPRYKVAKRGQDVALRCDPISGHVSLFWYQQALGQGPEFLTYFQNEAQLDKSGLPSDRFFAERPEGSVSTLKIQRTQQEDSAVYLCASSPRTANTEAFFGQGTRLTVV.